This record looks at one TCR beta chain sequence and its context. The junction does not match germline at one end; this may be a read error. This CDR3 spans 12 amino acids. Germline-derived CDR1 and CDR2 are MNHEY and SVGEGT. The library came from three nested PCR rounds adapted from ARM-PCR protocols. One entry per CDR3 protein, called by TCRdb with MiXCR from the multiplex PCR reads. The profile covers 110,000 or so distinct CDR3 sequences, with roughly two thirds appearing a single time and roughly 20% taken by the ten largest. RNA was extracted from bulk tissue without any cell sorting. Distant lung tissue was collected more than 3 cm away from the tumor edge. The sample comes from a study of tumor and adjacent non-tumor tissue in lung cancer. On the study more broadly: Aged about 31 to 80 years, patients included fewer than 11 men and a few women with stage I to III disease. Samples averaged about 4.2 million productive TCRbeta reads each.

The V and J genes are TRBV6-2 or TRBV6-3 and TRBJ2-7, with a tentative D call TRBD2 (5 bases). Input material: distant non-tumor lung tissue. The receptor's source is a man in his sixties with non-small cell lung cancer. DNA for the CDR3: TGTGACAGCACCCGGGACTCCTACGAGCAGTACTTC. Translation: CDSTRDSYEQYF.